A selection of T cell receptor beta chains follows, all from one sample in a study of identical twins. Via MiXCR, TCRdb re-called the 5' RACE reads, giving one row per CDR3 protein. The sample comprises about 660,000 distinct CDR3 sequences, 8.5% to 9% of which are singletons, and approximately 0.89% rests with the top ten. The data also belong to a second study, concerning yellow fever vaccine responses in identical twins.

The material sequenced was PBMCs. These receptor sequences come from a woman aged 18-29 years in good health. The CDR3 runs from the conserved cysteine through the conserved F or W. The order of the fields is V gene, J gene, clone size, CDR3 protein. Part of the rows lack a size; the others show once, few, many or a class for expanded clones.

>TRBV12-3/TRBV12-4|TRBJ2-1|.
CASSYWMGGLIDNEQFF
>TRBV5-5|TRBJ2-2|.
CASSFQELSLRELFF
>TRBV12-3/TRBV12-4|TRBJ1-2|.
CASIYTGARRTGYTF
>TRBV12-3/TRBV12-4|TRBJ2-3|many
CASSDSGGRTDTQYF
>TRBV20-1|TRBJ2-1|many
CSACPLAGADEQFF
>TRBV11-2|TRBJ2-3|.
CASSLPFVSDTQYF
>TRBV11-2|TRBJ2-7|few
CASSRAAISRGVFYEQYF
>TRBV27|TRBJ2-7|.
CASSSGSGTGFFYEQYF
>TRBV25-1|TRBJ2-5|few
CASSESLLGQETQYF
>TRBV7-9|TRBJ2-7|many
CASNRQGDFYEQYF
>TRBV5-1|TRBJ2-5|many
CASSLQEKQETQYF